This T cell receptor (beta chain) was documented in a study of blood T cells in healthy people across ages. A second 7 to 11 cycle PCR used barcoded and J-beta primers. TCRdb passed the 5' RACE reads through MiXCR, listing each CDR3 protein once. The profile shows hundreds of thousands of distinct CDR3 sequences, under 40% of them singletons. CDR1 is MNHEY and CDR2 is SVGAGI in the germline V gene. The ends were cut back, 5 bases at V and 2 bases at J, with 17 bases in the middle. This CDR3 is built from 16 residues. Per-sample yields of isolated PBMCs were at least 7 million. Sequencing was carried out using blood. The chain has TRBV6-5 and TRBJ2-3, with D tentatively TRBD1 or TRBD2 (5 bases each). The receptor's source is a man between 18 and 35 years old in good health. This CDR3 is CASSTGVGASTDTQYF. For the CDR3, the DNA is TGTGCCAGCAGTACCGGGGTAGGGGCATCCACAGATACGCAGTATTTT.